A selection of T cell receptor beta chains follows, all from one sample in a study of CD8 T cells in ankylosing spondylitis. MiXCR, applied by TCRdb to the 5' RACE reads, yields one record per CDR3 protein. The sample holds around 160,000 distinct CDR3 sequences, around a tenth seen once. Sequenced sample: blood, either unsorted or a sorted T cell fraction (not recorded which). The receptor source for this set is a male donor with ankylosing spondylitis or in good health (not recorded which). The CDR3 runs from the conserved cysteine through the conserved F or W. D genes are given only for firm matches. Size is stated for part of the rows, as once, few or many counts, or as a class when the clone is expanded.

cdr3_nt,cdr3_aa,d_call,clone_size,v_call,j_call
TGTGCCAGCAGGTTCGCGGCTTCCCGCCCATCCTATGGCTACACCTTC,CASRFAASRPSYGYTF,-,few,TRBV28,TRBJ1-2
TGTGCCTGGAGTGTAGTTCTAGGAGAGCAGTTCTTC,CAWSVVLGEQFF,-,-,TRBV30,TRBJ2-1
TGCAGCGTTGGGCAGAACTATGGCTACACCTTC,CSVGQNYGYTF,-,many,TRBV29-1,TRBJ1-2
TGTGCCGCCAGCAGAGCTAGGACAGGGTCTGAAAAACTGTTTTTT,CAASRARTGSEKLFF,TRBD1,few,TRBV15,TRBJ1-4
TGTGCCAGCACCCCCGGGCAGGTCAACGCCGAGCAGTACTTC,CASTPGQVNAEQYF,-,-,TRBV12-3/TRBV12-4,TRBJ2-7
TGTGCCAGCCGGCTGGGGAAGGGAGGCCCGTCGAACACTGAAGCTTTCTTT,CASRLGKGGPSNTEAFF,-,many,TRBV27,TRBJ1-1
TGCGCCAGCAGCCCAGCCCGGGAGCAGTTCTTC,CASSPAREQFF,-,many,TRBV5-1,TRBJ2-1
TGCAGCGTTGAGGACAGGGCAAACCTCTACGAGCAGTACTTC,CSVEDRANLYEQYF,TRBD1,many,TRBV29-1,TRBJ2-7
TGTGCCAGCAGTGACGCCGGGTTTCCCTCCTACGAGCAGTACTTC,CASSDAGFPSYEQYF,-,few,TRBV6-2/TRBV6-3,TRBJ2-7
TGTGCCAGCAGCTTGAGGGTAGTCACAGATACGCAGTATTTT,CASSLRVVTDTQYF,-,many,TRBV5-4,TRBJ2-3
TGTGCCAGCAGCTTAGAGGGGGCCCTCAACACCGGGGAGCTGTTTTTT,CASSLEGALNTGELFF,-,few,TRBV11-2,TRBJ2-2
TGTGCCTGGAGTAGGATGGGGCATGGCTCCTACGAGCAGTGCTTC,CAWSRMGHGSYEQCF,-,-,TRBV30,TRBJ2-7
TGCGCCAGCAGCTCGGGACAGGGGGTTTCACCCCTCCACTTT,CASSSGQGVSPLHF,TRBD1,many,TRBV5-1,TRBJ1-6
TGCGCCAGCCTCCCGACAGGGGGCGCAGATACGCAGTATTTT,CASLPTGGADTQYF,TRBD1,many,TRBV5-1,TRBJ2-3
TGTGCCAGTAGTATGGGTGGCTCTTCAGGAGGCGGGCAGCCCCAGCATTTT,CASSMGGSSGGGQPQHF,-,many,TRBV19,TRBJ1-5
TGTGCCAGCAGTGAAGGACGGCAAAATGAAAAACTGTTTTTT,CASSEGRQNEKLFF,-,many,TRBV2,TRBJ1-4
TGTGCCAGCAGTGAATCGGCCAGGGGCACTGAAGCTTTCTTT,CASSESARGTEAFF,-,many,TRBV2,TRBJ1-1
TGTGCCAGCAGCCATCACGGTGTTTATAGCAATCAGCCCCAGCATTTT,CASSHHGVYSNQPQHF,-,many,TRBV21-1,TRBJ1-5
TGTGCCAGCAGTGAAGCTGGATGGACTGAAGCTTTCTTT,CASSEAGWTEAFF,-,many,TRBV6-1,TRBJ1-1
TGTGCCAGCAGCGACCCCTACGAGCAGTACTTC,CASSDPYEQYF,-,many,TRBV7-9,TRBJ2-7
TGTGCCAGCAGTATCCGGGACAGGGGTCCCGAGCAGTACTTC,CASSIRDRGPEQYF,TRBD1,many,TRBV12-3/TRBV12-4,TRBJ2-7
TGCGCCAGCAGCTTGGGGACAGGGGATATTAGCAATCAGCCCCAGCATTTT,CASSLGTGDISNQPQHF,TRBD1,few,TRBV5-1,TRBJ1-5
TGCGCCAGCAGCCAAGAAGGGACAGGTTGGAGGAATGAGCAGTTCTTC,CASSQEGTGWRNEQFF,TRBD1,many,TRBV4-3,TRBJ2-1
TGTGCCAGCAGTTACTCCCACGAGACCTACGAGCAGTACTTC,CASSYSHETYEQYF,-,few,TRBV6-5,TRBJ2-7
TGTGCCAGCAGCTCCGCCGCGGAGTCACTCAACACCGGGGAGCTGTTTTTT,CASSSAAESLNTGELFF,-,many,TRBV5-8,TRBJ2-2
TGTGCCAGTAGTCAATGGACAGGGCACCAAGAGACCCAGTACTTC,CASSQWTGHQETQYF,TRBD1,few,TRBV19,TRBJ2-5
TGCGCCAGCAGCTTGGGCCTCGAAGGCTACACCTTC,CASSLGLEGYTF,-,many,TRBV5-1,TRBJ1-2
TGTGCCAGCAGCTTTAGCGGGACACTCACAGATACGCAGTATTTT,CASSFSGTLTDTQYF,TRBD2,many,TRBV5-5,TRBJ2-3
TGTGCCAGCTATAATCCGGCCGGGACAGGGGGACCGAGAGGCTACTATGGCTACACCTTC,CASYNPAGTGGPRGYYGYTF,TRBD1,few,TRBV2,TRBJ1-2
TGTGCCAGCAGAGAGACAGGTTCCAGAGTGTACACTGAAGCTTTCTTT,CASRETGSRVYTEAFF,-,many,TRBV6-1,TRBJ1-1
TGTGCCAGCAGTATACTAGCGGGGGCCACCGGGGAGCTGTTTTTT,CASSILAGATGELFF,TRBD2,few,TRBV27,TRBJ2-2
TGTGCCAGCAGGGGACCGGGACAGGGGGCGCAAGATGAAAAACTGTTTTTT,CASRGPGQGAQDEKLFF,TRBD1,many,TRBV28,TRBJ1-4